Each of the 32 T cell receptor beta chains below was sequenced from the same sample in a study of vaccination effects on CD4 cells after COVID-19. Sequencing used immunoSEQ multiplex PCR; TCRdb keeps in-frame clones, though not all of them. The sample includes under 85,000 clones, roughly 80% of them seen just once. ViraFEST assay sequencing came after antigen-specific CD4+ T cells were expanded with viral peptide pools. Cultured cells yielded isolated CD4+ T cells after 10 days. No antigens are known for them. The sample here was CD4+ T cells from PBMCs cultured with HCoV-229E spike peptides, taken before COVID-19 vaccination. The receptors shown here come from a human donor who received a COVID-19 vaccine.

This chain links TRBV5-1 with TRBJ1-3; TRBD1 aligns across 7 bases. The CDR3 runs to 15 residues. V was clipped by 1 base and J by 2 bases; unmatched bases: 3. The germline V gene encodes CDR1 SGHRS and CDR2 YFSETQ. This CDR3 is CASSLTGVTGNTIYF. The CDR3, as DNA: TGCGCCAGCAGCTTGACAGGGGTAACTGGAAACACCATATATTTT.

V and J are TRBV14 and TRBJ1-2, with a tentative D call TRBD1 (6 bases). The CDR3 is 17 amino acids. Trimming cost V 5 bases and J 0 bases, with 19 bases left between them. The germline V gene has CDR1 SGHDN and CDR2 FVKESK. CDR3 coding DNA: TGTGCCAGCAGCTTAAGGATGGGGGCACGGGCTAACTATGGCTACACCTTC. It translates to CASSLRMGARANYGYTF. The complete variable domain, with remaining parts taken from reference TRBV14 and TRBJ1-2, reads EAGVTQFPSHSVIEKGQTVTLRCDPISGHDNLYWYRRVMGKEIKFLLHFVKESKQDESGMPNNRFLAERTGGTYSTLKVQPAELEDSGVYFCASSLRMGARANYGYTFGSGTRLTVV.

This clone was picked up a small number of times. V usage is TRBV29-1 and J usage is TRBJ2-1; D is uncertain. The germline V gene has CDR1 SQVTM and CDR2 ANQGSEA. Trimming removed 6 bases from V and 5 bases from J, with 14 bases in between. This CDR3 has 13 residues. The chain's CDR3 is CSVRIPPNNEQFF. The CDR3 bases are TGCAGCGTAAGGATCCCTCCTAACAATGAGCAGTTCTTC.

J is TRBJ1-1 and V is TRBV19; 7 nucleotides align to TRBD1. There are 12 residues in the CDR3. Germline loops: CDR1 LNHDA, CDR2 SQIVND (reference sequence). The trim removed 5 bases at V and 10 bases at J, leaving 7 bases unmatched. The CDR3 loop is CASSRSQGGAFF. CDR3 coding DNA: TGTGCCAGTAGTCGCTCTCAGGGGGGAGCTTTCTTT.

This clone was counted once. The chain is built from TRBV5-4 and TRBJ1-1; 9 bases fit TRBD1. This CDR3 region has 16 residues. Germline loops: CDR1 SGHNT, CDR2 YYREEE (reference sequence). The V segment lost 4 bases and the J segment 0 bases; nucleotides outside the gene matches: 7. Written as DNA, the CDR3 is TGTGCCAGCAGCCCCCCAGGGACAGGGATGAACACTGAAGCTTTCTTT. Its protein product is CASSPPGTGMNTEAFF.

V is TRBV5-6 and J is TRBJ2-3, with a tentative D call TRBD1 (6 bases). Between the trimmed V and J ends, which lost 3 bases and 3 bases, there was a span of 11 bases. The CDR3 has 14 amino acids. The germline V gene encodes CDR1 SGHDT and CDR2 YYEEEE. The CDR3 is CASSYFTGTDTQYF. The CDR3 nucleotides read TGTGCCAGCAGCTACTTTACAGGGACAGATACGCAGTATTTT.

The CDR3: CASSMEGITKNIQYF. The CDR3 nucleotides read TGTGCCAGTAGTATGGAAGGGATCACCAAAAACATTCAGTACTTC. This chain links TRBV19 with TRBJ2-4, with no clear D. Germline assignment: CDR1 LNHDA and CDR2 SQIVND (reference sequence). Trimming stripped 3 bases from V and 2 bases from J, with 11 bases between. This CDR3 spans 15 amino acids.

V and J are TRBV3-1 (or the pseudogene TRBV3-2) and TRBJ2-2; TRBD1 or TRBD2 may be the D gene (6 bases each). The V and J ends lost 2 bases and 4 bases respectively, with 17 bases between them. CDR1 LGHDT and CDR2 YNNKEL come from the germline V gene (reference sequence). This CDR3 has 17 residues. The CDR3 spells CASSQRGAGLITGELFF. The CDR3, as DNA: TGTGCCAGCAGCCAAAGGGGGGCGGGGCTTATCACCGGGGAGCTGTTTTTT.

The table lists this clone with a count of one. V is TRBV11-2 and J is TRBJ2-3; tentative D call: TRBD2 (5 bases). The CDR3 runs to 16 residues. CDR1 and CDR2 from the germline V gene are SGHAT and FQNNGV. V was trimmed by 0 bases and J by 6 bases, leaving 16 bases between them. As DNA, the CDR3 is TGTGCCAGCAGCTTAGATTTGGTAGGGCGAGGGGATACGCAGTATTTT. As protein: CASSLDLVGRGDTQYF.

This rearrangement joins TRBV19 to TRBJ1-1, with D possibly TRBD1 on 5 matching bases. This CDR3 contains 15 residues. Looked up from germline, CDR1 is LNHDA and CDR2 is SQIVND (reference sequence). The ends were cut back, 6 bases at V and 1 base at J, with 15 bases in the middle. CDR3 nucleotides: TGTGCCAGTAGCGCATCGACAGAAAGGAACACTGAAGCTTTCTTT. Translating gives CASSASTERNTEAFF.

The chain carries TRBV19 and TRBJ1-5; TRBD1 matches at 8 bases. Germline CDR1 and CDR2: LNHDA and SQIVND (reference sequence). V was clipped by 1 base and J by 0 bases; unmatched bases: 5. The CDR3 contains 17 residues. The CDR3 spells CASSIAPGGPSNQPQHF. DNA for the CDR3: TGTGCCAGTAGTATAGCACCAGGGGGCCCTAGCAATCAGCCCCAGCATTTT.

This chain connects TRBV14 to TRBJ1-6; D perhaps matches TRBD1 (6 bases). The CDR3 covers 15 residues. V was clipped by 4 bases and J by 7 bases, with 14 bases between them. Germline V gives CDR1 SGHDN, CDR2 FVKESK. The CDR3: CASSRLGQRNSPLHF. The CDR3 region has the DNA TGTGCCAGCAGCCGCCTGGGACAACGAAATTCACCCCTCCACTTT. Full variable domain (rest looked up from reference TRBV14 and TRBJ1-6): EAGVTQFPSHSVIEKGQTVTLRCDPISGHDNLYWYRRVMGKEIKFLLHFVKESKQDESGMPNNRFLAERTGGTYSTLKVQPAELEDSGVYFCASSRLGQRNSPLHFGNGTRLTVT.

This chain joins TRBV12-5 and TRBJ1-4; D gene uncertain. V shed 0 bases and J shed 8 bases, with 4 bases lying between them. Germline V gene lookup returns CDR1 LGHNT and CDR2 FRNRAP. CDR3 size: 12 residues. The CDR3 protein is CASGLVREKLFF. CDR3 DNA: TGTGCTAGTGGTTTGGTACGAGAAAAACTGTTTTTT.

The V call is TRBV3-1 (or the pseudogene TRBV3-2), the J call TRBJ2-5; TRBD2 matches 12 bases. Losses at the gene ends were 4 bases for V and 3 bases for J; bases not matched to a gene: 3. The germline CDR1 and CDR2 sequences are LGHDT and YNNKEL (reference sequence). The CDR3 length is 15 residues. As DNA, the CDR3 is TGTGCCAGCAGCCCATGGACTAGCGGGGAAGAGACCCAGTACTTC. As protein: CASSPWTSGEETQYF.

The chain carries TRBV7-3 and TRBJ2-3, with a tentative D call TRBD1 (5 bases). Germline V gene data show CDR1 as SGHTA and CDR2 as FQGTGA. V dropped 2 bases and J dropped 7 bases, with 7 bases sitting between them. The CDR3 consists of 12 residues. The CDR3 here is CASSLDRYTQYF. The CDR3 DNA reads TGTGCCAGCAGCTTAGACAGATATACGCAGTATTTT. Full variable domain (outside the CDR3, taken from reference TRBV7-3 and TRBJ2-3): GAGVSQTPSNKVTEKGKYVELRCDPISGHTALYWYRQSLGQGPEFLIYFQGTGAADDSGLPNDRFFAVRPEGSVSTLKIQRTERGDSAVYLCASSLDRYTQYFGPGTRLTVL.

The chain links TRBV5-1 to TRBJ1-2, with D maybe TRBD1 (5 bases). CDR1 and CDR2 from the germline V gene are SGHRS and YFSETQ. The V end lost 0 bases, the J end lost 7 bases, and 13 bases lay between the germline ends. The CDR3 extends over 14 amino acids. Here the CDR3 reads CASSLDRSSIGYTF. DNA for the CDR3: TGCGCCAGCAGCTTGGACAGGTCGTCGATTGGCTACACCTTC.

The V and J genes are TRBV7-9 and TRBJ2-3, with D uncertain. Germline CDR1 SEHNR, CDR2 FQNEAQ (reference sequence). The ends were cut back, 5 bases at V and 0 bases at J, with 12 bases in the middle. CDR3 length equals 15 residues. DNA of the CDR3: TGTGCCAGCAGCCCCCCCGGGTCTAGCACAGATACGCAGTATTTT. Its protein product is CASSPPGSSTDTQYF.

This chain links TRBV28 with TRBJ2-7, with D unresolved. This CDR3 is 13 amino acids long. Germline CDR1 reads MDHEN; CDR2 reads SYDVKM. The germline V and J ends were trimmed by 4 bases and 0 bases, with 7 bases remaining between them. This chain's CDR3 is CASSSRTSYEQYV. CDR3 nucleotide sequence: TGTGCCAGCAGTTCCCGGACCTCCTACGAGCAGTACGTC.

Written as DNA, the CDR3 is TGCAGTGCTAGTTCTAGCGGGCCGAACACCGGGGAGCTGTTTTTT. Amino acid sequence: CSASSSGPNTGELFF. V usage is TRBV20-1 and J usage is TRBJ2-2; TRBD2 agrees at 8 bases. The J segment lost 0 bases and the V segment lost 3 bases, leaving 3 bases of the junction unmatched. Germline CDR1 and CDR2: DFQATT and SNEGSKA (reference sequence). There are 15 residues in the CDR3.

J is TRBJ2-3 and V is TRBV30; D possibly corresponds to TRBD1 (6 bases). Germline V gene lookup returns CDR1 GTSNPN and CDR2 SVGIG (reference sequence). There are 12 residues in the CDR3. The CDR3 DNA reads TGTGGCGTGGCAGGGGGCACAGATACGCAGTATTTT. Translation: CGVAGGTDTQYF.

This clone was seen a single time. This chain uses TRBV5-1 with TRBJ2-5; D ambiguous. Germline CDR1 and CDR2: SGHRS and YFSETQ. Trimming removed 4 bases from V and 9 bases from J, with 13 bases in between. The CDR3 has 12 residues. The CDR3 here is CASSPDGEPQYF. CDR3 DNA: TGCGCCAGCAGCCCGGATGGGGAACCCCAGTACTTC.

The chain is built from TRBV24-1 and TRBJ1-2; TRBD1 matches at 8 bases. Germline CDR1 is KGHDR and CDR2 is SFDVKD. This CDR3 contains 12 residues. J lost 10 bases, V lost 7 bases, and 7 bases had no gene match. CDR3 in amino acids: CATSRDRTFYTF. The DNA for the CDR3 is TGTGCCACCAGCCGGGACAGGACCTTCTACACCTTC.

The chain couples TRBV7-9 to TRBJ1-1; D uncertain. Looked up from germline, CDR1 is SEHNR and CDR2 is FQNEAQ (reference sequence). The ends were cut back, 5 bases at V and 0 bases at J, with 13 bases in the middle. The CDR3 runs 15 residues. Here the CDR3 DNA reads TGTGCCAGCAGCCCGCTCGGCCTCATGAACACTGAAGCTTTCTTT. The encoded protein is CASSPLGLMNTEAFF.

The chain is built from TRBV28 and TRBJ2-1, with D possibly TRBD1 on 6 matching bases. V was shortened by 2 bases and J by 2 bases, with 13 bases between the two germline ends. CDR3 length: 16 amino acids. Germline CDR1 MDHEN, CDR2 SYDVKM. The CDR3 coding sequence is TGTGCCAGCAGTTTAGGGTCAGGGGTAACCTACAATGAGCAGTTCTTC. Its translation is CASSLGSGVTYNEQFF.

The genes are TRBV3-1 (or the pseudogene TRBV3-2) and TRBJ1-2; D is ambiguous. Germline CDR1 LGHDT, CDR2 YNNKEL (reference sequence). V was pared by 3 bases and J by 5 bases, with 10 bases between. The CDR3 totals 13 residues. The CDR3 here is CASSQVRKYGYTF. For the CDR3, the DNA is TGTGCCAGCAGCCAGGTCCGTAAATATGGCTACACCTTC.

DNA of the CDR3: TGTGCCAGTAGACTCCGGGACAGGGAATCGCCCGGGGAGCTGTTTTTT. It specifies CASRLRDRESPGELFF. The J gene is TRBJ2-2, the V gene TRBV19; 9 nucleotides align to TRBD1. The J segment lost 6 bases and the V segment lost 6 bases, leaving 11 bases of the junction unmatched. Germline assignment: CDR1 LNHDA and CDR2 SQIVND (reference sequence). The CDR3 runs to 16 residues. The complete variable domain, with remaining parts taken from reference TRBV19 and TRBJ2-2, reads DGGITQSPKYLFRKEGQNVTLSCEQNLNHDAMYWYRQDPGQGLRLIYYSQIVNDFQKGDIAEGYSVSREKKESFPLTVTSAQKNPTAFYLCASRLRDRESPGELFFGEGSRLTVL.

J is TRBJ1-6 and V is TRBV19; D may be TRBD1 (5 bases). The CDR3 is 13 residues long. Trimming removed 11 bases at V and 5 bases at J, with 13 bases between. The V gene's germline CDR1 is LNHDA and CDR2 SQIVND (reference sequence). CDR3 residues: CACQGFDNSPLHF. DNA for the CDR3: TGTGCCTGTCAGGGATTCGATAATTCACCCCTCCACTTT.

The V gene is TRBV28, the J gene TRBJ1-5; D ambiguous. The CDR3 has 14 amino acids. CDR1 MDHEN and CDR2 SYDVKM come from the germline V gene. V shed 1 base and J shed 9 bases, with 13 bases lying between them. CDR3 amino acids: CASSLSREEVPQHF. The CDR3 bases are TGTGCCAGCAGTTTATCTAGGGAGGAGGTGCCCCAGCATTTT. Drawing the rest from reference TRBV28 and TRBJ1-5, the complete variable domain is DVKVTQSSRYLVKRTGEKVFLECVQDMDHENMFWYRQDPGLGLRLIYFSYDVKMKEKGDIPEGYSVSREKKERFSLILESASTNQTSMYLCASSLSREEVPQHFGDGTRLSIL.

The V gene is TRBV10-1, the J gene TRBJ1-4; maybe TRBD1 (5 bases). Trimming shortened V by 6 bases and J by 6 bases, and 17 bases separated the two germline ends. The CDR3 runs to 15 residues. Germline V gene lookup returns CDR1 WNHNN and CDR2 SYGVQD (reference sequence). CDR3: CASSPDSAGHEKLFF. CDR3 nucleotide sequence: TGCGCCAGCAGCCCAGACAGCGCGGGACATGAAAAACTGTTTTTT.

The V gene is TRBV6-5, the J gene TRBJ1-4, with D hard to call. CDR3 length: 14 amino acids. Germline CDR1 MNHEY, CDR2 SVGAGI. Trimming left V 6 bases short and J 7 bases short, with 15 bases between. This CDR3 is CASSLGGLGEKLFF. The DNA of the CDR3 is TGTGCCAGCAGCCTTGGCGGGTTGGGTGAAAAACTGTTTTTT.

Only one count was recorded for this clone. This chain links TRBV2 with TRBJ2-3; 11 positions match TRBD2. Germline-derived CDR1 and CDR2 are SNHLY and FYNNEI. J was trimmed by 6 bases and V by 4 bases; bases with no gene match: 6. The CDR3 consists of 15 residues. For the CDR3, the DNA is TGTGCCAGCAGTGGAACTAGCGGGGGCCGGGATACGCAGTATTTT. Translation: CASSGTSGGRDTQYF.

The V call is TRBV4-3, the J call TRBJ1-1; D not resolved. Trimming stripped 0 bases from V and 8 bases from J, with 10 bases between. The CDR3 is made up of 13 amino acids. CDR1 and CDR2 (germline): LGHNA, YSLEER. The CDR3: CASSQDRAVEAFF. The CDR3 coding sequence is TGCGCCAGCAGCCAAGATAGGGCAGTGGAAGCTTTCTTT.